The TCR beta chain described here comes from a study of cytomegalovirus exposure and HLA in healthy donors. Overall study context: There were just under 400 genotyped donors. Of these, 81% fell in the genetic ancestry cluster associated with self-reported Caucasian donors.

It was with 60 Vbeta and 13 Jbeta primers that the PCR ran. Profiled with immunoSEQ multiplex PCR; TCRdb holds only in-frame clones, not every one. The sample includes 60,000 to 85,000 clones, 70% to 80% of them seen just once. This CDR3 has 12 amino acids. Trimming took 11 bases from V and 4 from J, leaving 12 bases between them. Germline CDR1 reads MDHEN; CDR2 reads SYDVKM. The origin of this receptor is a man aged 40-49 years in good health and CMV-seronegative. Sequenced material: PBMCs. The gene calls are TRBV28 and TRBJ1-5; D uncertain. CDR3: CAGSQANQPQHF. As DNA, the CDR3 is TGTGCCGGCTCGCAGGCGAATCAGCCCCAGCATTTT.